This TCR beta chain comes out of a study of CD8+CD57+ T cells in acquired aplastic anemia (dated by TCRdb to the late 2010s). With respect to the entire study: On average, sorted CD4+ and CD8+ cells yielded around 3.5 ug of extracted DNA, with a range of roughly 0.17 to 27.4 ug. CD8+CD57+ expansion was defined as frequency above the mean frequency observed in healthy subjects. Broader findings and caveats from the paper: No significant difference in CD8+ Simpson's diversity was found between patients and healthy controls (P=0.060). Roughly 30 CD8+ CDR3 sequences were shared between patients and controls but appeared highly expressed in patients and within their immunodominant clones.

This clonotype came up once. Its antigen specificity is not known. No base quality values were provided; no much bigger clone lies one nucleotide off. Evidence from a single read is weak. TCR beta VDJ combination and CDR3 sequence profiling used genomic DNA as the template. An Illumina HiSeq 2000 was used for TCR repertoire sequencing. The authors' analysis ran thus. TRBV/TRBJ rearrangement plots, CDR3 size and DJ length profiles, and Simpson's diversity index were used to assess repertoires. The most abundant DNA sequence in the deep sequencing data was taken as the immunodominant clone. CDR3 amino acid sequences were screened for sharing across subjects and compared with published repertoires and the VDJdb database. TCRdb handled the public reads itself, with Q25 trimming in fastp and clone calling in MiXCR, and kept productive beta chains. Entries are consolidated by CDR3 protein sequence, retaining the most common genes and DNA. The V and J calls and clone size come from TCRdb's table, not from the authors' own analysis. The sample data list 450,000 to 550,000 distinct CDR3 sequences, and around 30% of these were observed just once. The ten largest clones add up to 0.7% to 1% of the sample.

The CDR3 goes from the cysteine to the phenylalanine over 13 residues. The read is trimmed to its CDR3 DNA, 39 bases read in frame from base 1. V is shortened by 0 bases, J by 7 bases, and the region joining them spans 9 bases. Via the germline V gene, CDR1 is SNHLY and CDR2 FYNNEI. Flow cytometry had shown CD8+CD57+ cell expansion in the patients selected for sequencing. All patients had severe acquired aplastic anemia diagnosed by International Study of Aplastic Anemia and Agranulocytosis and Camitta criteria. No therapy had been received by the patients at the time of blood sampling. TCR repertoires of sorted CD4+ and CD8+ blood T cells from severe aplastic anemia patients and healthy subjects were deep-sequenced in the study. Patients were enrolled in the USA under clinicaltrials.gov protocols 00001620, 01623167, 00001397, 00071045, 00081523 and 00961064. Ficoll-Paque density gradient centrifugation was used to isolate peripheral blood mononuclear cells. Before DNA extraction, CD4+ and CD8+ T cells were sorted by FACS or by magnetic beads.

This chain is built from TRBV2 and TRBJ1-2; the D gene is perhaps TRBD1, on 5 matching bases. This TCR derives from a human donor with aplastic anemia. The sample consisted of sorted CD4+, CD8+, or CD8+CD57+ T cells (not recorded which) from PBMCs. The DNA sequence reads TGTGCCAGCAGTGAAGCGCGACAGACTGGCTACACCTTC. Protein translation: CASSEARQTGYTF.